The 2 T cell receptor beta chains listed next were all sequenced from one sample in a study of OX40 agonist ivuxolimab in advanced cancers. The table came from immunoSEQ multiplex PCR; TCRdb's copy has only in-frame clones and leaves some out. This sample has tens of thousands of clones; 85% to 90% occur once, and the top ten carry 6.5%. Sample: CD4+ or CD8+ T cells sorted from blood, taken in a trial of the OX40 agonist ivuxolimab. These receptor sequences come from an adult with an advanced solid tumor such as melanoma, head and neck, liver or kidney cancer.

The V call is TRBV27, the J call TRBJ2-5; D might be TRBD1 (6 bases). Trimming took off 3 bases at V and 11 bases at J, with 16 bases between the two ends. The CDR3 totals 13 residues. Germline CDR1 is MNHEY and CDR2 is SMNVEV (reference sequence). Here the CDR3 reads CASSFSIAGTQYF. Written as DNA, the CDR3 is TGTGCCAGCAGTTTTTCCATCGCCGGGACACAGTACTTC.

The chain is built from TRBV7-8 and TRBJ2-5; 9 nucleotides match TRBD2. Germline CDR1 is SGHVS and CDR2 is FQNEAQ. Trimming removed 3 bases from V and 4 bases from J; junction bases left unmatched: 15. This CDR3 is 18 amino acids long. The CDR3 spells CASSLIPIAGATGETQYF. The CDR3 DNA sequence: TGTGCCAGCAGCTTGATTCCAATAGCGGGAGCGACGGGAGAGACCCAGTACTTC. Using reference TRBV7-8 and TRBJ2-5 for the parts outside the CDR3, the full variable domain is GAGVSQSPRYKVAKRGQDVALRCDPISGHVSLFWYQQALGQGPEFLTYFQNEAQLDKSGLPSDRFFAERPEGSVSTLKIQRTQQEDSAVYLCASSLIPIAGATGETQYFGPGTRLLVL.